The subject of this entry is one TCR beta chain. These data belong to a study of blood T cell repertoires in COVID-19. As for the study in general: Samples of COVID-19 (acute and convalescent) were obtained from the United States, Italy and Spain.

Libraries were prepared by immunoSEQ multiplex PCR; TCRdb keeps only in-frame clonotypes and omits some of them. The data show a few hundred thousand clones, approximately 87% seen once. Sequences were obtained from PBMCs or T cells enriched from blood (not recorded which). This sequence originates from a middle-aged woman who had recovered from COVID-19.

The chain's CDR3 is CASSPSDTQYF. The CDR3 DNA reads TGTGCCAGCTCACCCTCCGATACGCAGTATTTT. V gene TRBV18 combines with J gene TRBJ2-3; D not certain. Between the trimmed V and J ends, which lost 3 bases and 6 bases, there was a span of 4 bases. CDR1 and CDR2 from the germline V gene are KGHSH and LQKENI. This CDR3 is 11 amino acids long. Full variable domain (outside the CDR3, taken from reference TRBV18 and TRBJ2-3): NAGVMQNPRHLVRRRGQEARLRCSPMKGHSHVYWYRQLPEEGLKFMVYLQKENIIDESGMPKERFSAEFPKEGPSILRIQQVVRGDSAAYFCASSPSDTQYFGPGTRLTVL.